The clone carrying this T cell receptor (beta chain) was counted between two and nine times. The J segment lost 10 bases and the V segment lost 5 bases, leaving 6 bases of the junction unmatched. CDR1 SEHNR and CDR2 FQNEAQ come from the germline V gene (reference sequence). There are 12 residues in the CDR3. This specimen comes from a study of T-cell memory formation after mild COVID-19. It was 5'RACE with constant-segment primers that produced the TCR alpha and TCR beta cDNA libraries, which carried sample barcodes and UMIs. MiXCR, applied by TCRdb to the 5' RACE reads, yields one record per CDR3 protein. This repertoire shows around 300,000 distinct CDR3 sequences, approximately 14% found once; its top ten account for over 20%.

V is TRBV7-9 and J is TRBJ1-2; 8 bases match TRBD1. Specimen: PBMCs or a T cell subset sorted from them (not recorded which). This TCR derives from a man aged 18-30 years who had mild COVID-19 (a few samples of this study predate the infection). Cell type and time point are not known. In DNA form, the CDR3 reads TGTGCCAGCAGCGACCTACAGGGGGTCTACACCTTC. This encodes CASSDLQGVYTF.